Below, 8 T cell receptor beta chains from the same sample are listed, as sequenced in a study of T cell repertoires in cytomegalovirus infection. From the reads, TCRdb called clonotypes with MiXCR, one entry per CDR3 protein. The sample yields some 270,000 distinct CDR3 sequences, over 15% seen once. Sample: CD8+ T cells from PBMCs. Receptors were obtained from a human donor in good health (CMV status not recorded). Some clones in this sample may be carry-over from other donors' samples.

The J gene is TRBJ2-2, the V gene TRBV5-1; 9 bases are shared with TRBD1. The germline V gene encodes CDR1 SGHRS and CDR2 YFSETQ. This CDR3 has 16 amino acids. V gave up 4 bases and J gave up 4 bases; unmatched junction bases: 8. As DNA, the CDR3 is TGCGCCAGCAGCCTTGCCGGGACAGGGCGCACCGGGGAGCTGTTTTTT. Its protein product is CASSLAGTGRTGELFF.

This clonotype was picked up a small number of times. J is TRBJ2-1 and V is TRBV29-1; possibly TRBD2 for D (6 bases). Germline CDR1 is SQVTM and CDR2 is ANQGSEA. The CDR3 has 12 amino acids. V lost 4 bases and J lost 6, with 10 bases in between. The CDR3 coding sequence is TGCAGCGTTGGGAGGGGCGGCAATGAGCAGTTCTTC. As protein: CSVGRGGNEQFF.

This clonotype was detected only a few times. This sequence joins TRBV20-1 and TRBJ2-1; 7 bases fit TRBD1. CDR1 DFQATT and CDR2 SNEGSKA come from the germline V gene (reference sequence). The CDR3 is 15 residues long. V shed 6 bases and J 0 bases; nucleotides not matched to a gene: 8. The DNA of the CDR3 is TGCAGTGCGAGAAAGACAGGGAGCTCCTACAATGAGCAGTTCTTC. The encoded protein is CSARKTGSSYNEQFF.

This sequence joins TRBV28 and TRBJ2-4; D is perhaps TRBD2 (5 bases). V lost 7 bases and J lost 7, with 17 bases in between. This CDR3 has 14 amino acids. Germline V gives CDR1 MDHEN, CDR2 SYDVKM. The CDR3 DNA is TGTGCCAGCACCGGTCGGGGAGTAAAGAACATTCAGTACTTC. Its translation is CASTGRGVKNIQYF.

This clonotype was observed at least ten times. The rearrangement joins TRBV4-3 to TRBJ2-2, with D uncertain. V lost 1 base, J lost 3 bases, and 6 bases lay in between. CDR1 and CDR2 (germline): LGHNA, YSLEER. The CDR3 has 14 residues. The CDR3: CASSQVGDTGELFF. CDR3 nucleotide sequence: TGCGCCAGCAGCCAAGTTGGGGACACCGGGGAGCTGTTTTTT.

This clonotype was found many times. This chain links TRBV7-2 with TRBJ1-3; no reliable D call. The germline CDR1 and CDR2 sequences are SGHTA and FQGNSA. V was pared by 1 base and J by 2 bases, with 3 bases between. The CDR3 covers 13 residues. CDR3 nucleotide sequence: TGTGCCAGCAGCTTAGTGGCTGGAAACACCATATATTTT. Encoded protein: CASSLVAGNTIYF.

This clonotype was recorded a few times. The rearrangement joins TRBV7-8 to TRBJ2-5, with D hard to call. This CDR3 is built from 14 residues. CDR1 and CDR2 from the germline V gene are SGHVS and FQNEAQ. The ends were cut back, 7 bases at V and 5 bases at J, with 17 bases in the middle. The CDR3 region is CASTTSDPEETQYF. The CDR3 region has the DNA TGTGCCAGCACCACCTCGGACCCCGAGGAGACCCAGTACTTC.

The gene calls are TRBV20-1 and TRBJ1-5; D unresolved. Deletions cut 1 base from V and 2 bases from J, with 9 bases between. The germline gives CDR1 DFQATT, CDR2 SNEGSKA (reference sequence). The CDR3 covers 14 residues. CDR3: CSARVRGGNQPQHF. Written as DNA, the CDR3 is TGCAGTGCTAGAGTTCGGGGAGGCAATCAGCCCCAGCATTTT.